A single sample is the source of the 14 T cell receptor beta chains below, sequenced in a study of beta chain features in type 1 diabetes. The isolated RNA, all of it, was reverse transcribed, so expressed TCRB transcripts were what got sequenced. The protocol was immunoSEQ multiplex PCR, while the TCRdb copy is restricted to in-frame clones and leaves out a portion. The table has about 930,000 clones, about 17% seen once. The sequenced sample was naive CD4+ T cells from blood. These TCRs come from a woman in her late teens or twenties in good health.

The gene calls are TRBV5-1 and TRBJ2-3; 11 nucleotides match TRBD2. The J segment lost 4 bases and the V segment lost 3 bases, leaving 7 bases of the junction unmatched. Germline-derived CDR1 and CDR2 are SGHRS and YFSETQ. This CDR3 spans 16 amino acids. The chain's CDR3 is CASSSGLAAHSDTQYF. Here the CDR3 DNA reads TGCGCCAGCAGCTCGGGACTAGCGGCCCATTCAGATACGCAGTATTTT.

In its sample, this clone was seen a few times. This rearrangement joins TRBV11-2 to TRBJ2-7; D call uncertain. The CDR3 spans 12 residues. Germline lookup yields CDR1 SGHAT and CDR2 FQNNGV. Trimming cost V 5 bases and J 2 bases, with 7 bases left between them. The CDR3 sequence is CASSPHPYEQYF. The CDR3, as DNA: TGTGCCAGCAGCCCCCACCCCTACGAGCAGTACTTC. The variable domain in full, completed from reference TRBV11-2 and TRBJ2-7, reads EAGVAQSPRYKIIEKRQSVAFWCNPISGHATLYWYQQILGQGPKLLIQFQNNGVVDDSQLPKDRFSAERLKGVDSTLKIQPAKLEDSAVYLCASSPHPYEQYFGPGTRLTVT.

The chain recombines TRBV7-9 with TRBJ2-3; D remains ambiguous. Looked up from germline, CDR1 is SEHNR and CDR2 is FQNEAQ (reference sequence). This CDR3 region has 14 residues. The V end was cut by 0 bases, the J end by 4 bases, with 8 bases between. The DNA of the CDR3 is TGTGCCAGCAGCTTAGCGGGGATAGCAGATACGCAGTATTTT. Protein sequence: CASSLAGIADTQYF.

The V and J genes are TRBV7-2 and TRBJ2-5; D gene ambiguous. Germline-derived CDR1 and CDR2 are SGHTA and FQGNSA. The CDR3 sequence is 13 residues long. V was cut by 1 base and J by 3 bases, with 6 bases left in between. CDR3 residues: CASSLVFKETQYF. The CDR3 nucleotides are TGTGCCAGCAGCTTAGTATTTAAAGAGACCCAGTACTTC.

This chain joins TRBV10-3 and TRBJ2-1; the match to TRBD2 covers 12 bases. V lost 2 bases to trimming and J lost 10 bases; unmatched junction nucleotides: 3. The CDR3 is made up of 14 amino acids. Germline values: CDR1 ENHRY, CDR2 SYGVKD. The CDR3 DNA reads TGTGCCATCAGTGAGGGACTAGCGGGATCCGAGCAGTTCTTC. Amino acids: CAISEGLAGSEQFF.

This clone turned up a few times. The chain joins TRBV6-1 to TRBJ2-7, with TRBD1 as a possible D gene (6 bases). CDR1 MNHNS and CDR2 SASEGT come from the germline V gene. The CDR3 is 14 amino acids. Trimming removed 4 bases at V and 0 bases at J, with 10 bases between. The chain's CDR3 is CASSGDRISYEQYF. Written as DNA, the CDR3 is TGTGCCAGCAGTGGAGACAGGATCTCCTACGAGCAGTACTTC.

The chain is built from TRBV7-9 and TRBJ1-2; no clear D gene. V lost 5 bases to trimming and J lost 3 bases, with 16 bases between them. CDR1 and CDR2 (germline): SEHNR, FQNEAQ (reference sequence). The CDR3 loop spans 15 amino acids. The CDR3 sequence: CASSASREGDYGYTF. In nucleotides, the CDR3 is TGTGCCAGCAGCGCGTCCCGGGAGGGTGACTATGGCTACACCTTC.

The genes are TRBV28 and TRBJ1-5; D is unclear. Germline assignment: CDR1 MDHEN and CDR2 SYDVKM. The CDR3 has 13 amino acids. Trimming took off 6 bases at V and 4 bases at J, with 10 bases between the two ends. CDR3 loop: CASSRVWNQPQHF. CDR3 nucleotide sequence: TGTGCCAGCAGCCGGGTATGGAATCAGCCCCAGCATTTT.

The genes are TRBV6-6 and TRBJ2-3, with 8 bases lining up with TRBD1. CDR3 size: 15 residues. Germline CDR1 reads MNHNY; CDR2 reads SVGAGI (reference sequence). V dropped 4 bases and J dropped 5; count of bases not matched to a gene: 8. CDR3 bases: TGTGCCAGCAGTTTTACTTGGACAGGGCAAGATACGCAGTATTTT. Residues: CASSFTWTGQDTQYF.

V gene TRBV7-8 combines with J gene TRBJ2-5; D possibly corresponds to TRBD2 (5 bases). The CDR3 has 15 residues. Trimming left V 0 bases short and J 1 base short, with 9 bases between. Per germline, CDR1 SGHVS and CDR2 FQNEAQ. Here the CDR3 DNA reads TGTGCCAGCAGCTTAGCGAGGGCGGCCCAAGAGACCCAGTACTTC. This codes for CASSLARAAQETQYF.

The CDR3 DNA sequence: TGTGCCAGCAGCTTAGGGCAGGGAAGAACTGAAGCTTTCTTT. It specifies CASSLGQGRTEAFF. The V call is TRBV7-9, the J call TRBJ1-1; perhaps TRBD1 as D (5 bases). CDR3 length equals 14 residues. V was cut by 1 base and J by 5 bases, with 11 bases left in between. Per the germline V gene, CDR1 is SEHNR and CDR2 is FQNEAQ (reference sequence).

This chain uses TRBV9 with TRBJ1-1, with no clear D. V gave up 0 bases and J gave up 2 bases, with 11 bases separating them. Germline CDR1 SGDLS, CDR2 YYNGEE. This CDR3 spans 15 amino acids. The CDR3 is CASSVAPLTNTEAFF. The CDR3 bases are TGTGCCAGCAGCGTAGCCCCGCTGACAAACACTGAAGCTTTCTTT.

V and J are TRBV18 and TRBJ2-7, with 8 bases matching TRBD2. Germline loops: CDR1 KGHSH, CDR2 LQKENI. The CDR3 is 15 residues long. V shed 6 bases and J 1 base; nucleotides not matched to a gene: 8. The CDR3 is CASSLTSGGSYEQYF. For the CDR3, the DNA is TGTGCCAGCTCCCTAACCAGCGGGGGATCCTACGAGCAGTACTTC.

This clone was seen a few times. The chain recombines TRBV19 with TRBJ1-5; D call uncertain. Trimming stripped 7 bases from V and 3 bases from J, with 10 bases between. In germline, CDR1 is LNHDA, CDR2 SQIVND (reference sequence). This CDR3 comprises 13 residues. CDR3 sequence: CASTKGYNQPQHF. CDR3 sequence (DNA): TGTGCCAGTACGAAGGGCTACAATCAGCCCCAGCATTTT.